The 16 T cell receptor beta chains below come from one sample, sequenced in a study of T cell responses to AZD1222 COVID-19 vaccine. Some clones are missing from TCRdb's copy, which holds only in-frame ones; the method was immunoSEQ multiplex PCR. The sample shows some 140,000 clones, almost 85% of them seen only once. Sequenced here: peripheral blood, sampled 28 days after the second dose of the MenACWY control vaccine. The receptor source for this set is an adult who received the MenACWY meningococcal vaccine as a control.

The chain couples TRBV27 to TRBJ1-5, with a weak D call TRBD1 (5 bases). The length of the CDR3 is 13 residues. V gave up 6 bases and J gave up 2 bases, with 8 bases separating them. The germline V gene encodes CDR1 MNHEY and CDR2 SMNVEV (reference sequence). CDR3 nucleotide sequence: TGTGCCAGCAGGAGGGGTGGCAATCAGCCCCAGCATTTT. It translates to CASRRGGNQPQHF.

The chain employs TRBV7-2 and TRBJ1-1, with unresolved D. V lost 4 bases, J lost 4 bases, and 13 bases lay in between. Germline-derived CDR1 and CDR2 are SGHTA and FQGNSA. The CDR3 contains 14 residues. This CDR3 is CASSYMRVGTEAFF. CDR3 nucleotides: TGTGCCAGCAGCTACATGAGGGTAGGCACTGAAGCTTTCTTT.

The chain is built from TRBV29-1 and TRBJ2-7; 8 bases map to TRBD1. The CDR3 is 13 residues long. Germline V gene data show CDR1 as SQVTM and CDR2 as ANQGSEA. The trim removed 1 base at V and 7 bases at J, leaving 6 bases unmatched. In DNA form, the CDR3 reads TGCAGCGTTGAAGGGACAGGGTTTGGAGAGCAGTACTTC. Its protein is CSVEGTGFGEQYF.

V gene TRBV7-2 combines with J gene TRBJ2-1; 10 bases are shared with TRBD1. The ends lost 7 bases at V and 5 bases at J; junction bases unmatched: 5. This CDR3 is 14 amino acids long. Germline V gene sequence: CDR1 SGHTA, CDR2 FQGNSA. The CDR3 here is CASIGTGDHNEQFF. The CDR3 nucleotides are TGTGCCAGCATCGGGACAGGGGACCACAATGAGCAGTTCTTC.

CDR3 DNA: TGTGCCAGCACCCGGACTAGCTCCAGCTCCTACGAGCAGTACTTC. Translating it yields CASTRTSSSSYEQYF. V is TRBV7-2 and J is TRBJ2-7, with 8 positions matching TRBD2. The CDR3 sequence is 15 residues long. The trim removed 7 bases at V and 0 bases at J, leaving 8 bases unmatched. CDR1 and CDR2 from the germline V gene are SGHTA and FQGNSA.

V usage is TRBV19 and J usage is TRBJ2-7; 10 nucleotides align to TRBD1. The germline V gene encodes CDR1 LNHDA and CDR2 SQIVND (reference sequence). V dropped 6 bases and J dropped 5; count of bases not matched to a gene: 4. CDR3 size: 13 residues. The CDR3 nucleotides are TGTGCCAGTAGGGACAGGGGGATGCACGAGCAGTACTTC. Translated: CASRDRGMHEQYF.

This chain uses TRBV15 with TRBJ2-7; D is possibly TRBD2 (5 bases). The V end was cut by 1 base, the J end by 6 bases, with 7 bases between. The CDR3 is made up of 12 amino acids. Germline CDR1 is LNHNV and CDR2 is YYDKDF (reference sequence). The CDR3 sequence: CATSRALAEQYF. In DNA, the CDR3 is TGTGCCACCAGCAGAGCCCTAGCCGAGCAGTACTTC.

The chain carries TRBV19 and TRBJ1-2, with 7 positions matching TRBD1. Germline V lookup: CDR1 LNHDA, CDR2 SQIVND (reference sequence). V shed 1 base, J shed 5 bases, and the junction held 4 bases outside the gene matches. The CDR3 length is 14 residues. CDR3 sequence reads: CASSIVAGGYGYTF. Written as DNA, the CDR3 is TGTGCCAGTAGTATAGTTGCAGGGGGGTATGGCTACACCTTC.

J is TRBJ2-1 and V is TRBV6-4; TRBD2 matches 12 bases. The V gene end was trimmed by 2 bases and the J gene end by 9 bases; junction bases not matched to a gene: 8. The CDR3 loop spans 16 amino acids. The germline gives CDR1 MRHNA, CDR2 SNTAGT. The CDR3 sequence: CASSDVRASGRVEQFF. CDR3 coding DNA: TGTGCCAGCAGTGACGTTCGGGCTAGCGGGAGGGTTGAGCAGTTCTTC.

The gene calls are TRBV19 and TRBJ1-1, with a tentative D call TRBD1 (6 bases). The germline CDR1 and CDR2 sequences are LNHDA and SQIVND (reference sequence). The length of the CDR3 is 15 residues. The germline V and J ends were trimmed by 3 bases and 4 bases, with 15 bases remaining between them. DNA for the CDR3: TGTGCCAGTAGTATCAGTTACAGGGTGGGCACTGAAGCTTTCTTT. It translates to CASSISYRVGTEAFF. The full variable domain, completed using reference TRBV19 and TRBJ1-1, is DGGITQSPKYLFRKEGQNVTLSCEQNLNHDAMYWYRQDPGQGLRLIYYSQIVNDFQKGDIAEGYSVSREKKESFPLTVTSAQKNPTAFYLCASSISYRVGTEAFFGQGTRLTVV.

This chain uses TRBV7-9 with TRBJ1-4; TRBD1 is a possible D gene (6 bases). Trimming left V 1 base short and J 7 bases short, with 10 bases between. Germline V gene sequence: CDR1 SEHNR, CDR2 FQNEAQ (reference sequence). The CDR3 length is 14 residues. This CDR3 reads CASSLGGLGEKLFF. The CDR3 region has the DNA TGTGCCAGCAGCTTAGGGGGGCTCGGTGAAAAACTGTTTTTT.

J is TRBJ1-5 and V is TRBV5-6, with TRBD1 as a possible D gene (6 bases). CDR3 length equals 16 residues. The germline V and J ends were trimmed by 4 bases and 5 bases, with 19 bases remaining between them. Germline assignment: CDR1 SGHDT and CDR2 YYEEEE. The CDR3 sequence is CASSPDGGLRDQPQHF. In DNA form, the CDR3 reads TGTGCCAGCAGCCCGGACGGGGGGCTGAGGGATCAGCCCCAGCATTTT.

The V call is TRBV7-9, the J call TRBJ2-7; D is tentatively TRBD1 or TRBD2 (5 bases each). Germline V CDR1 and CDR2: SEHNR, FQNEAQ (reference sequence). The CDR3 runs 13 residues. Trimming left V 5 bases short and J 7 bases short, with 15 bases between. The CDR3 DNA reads TGTGCCAGCAGCCCCGAGGGGCTAGGGGAGCAGTACTTC. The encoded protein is CASSPEGLGEQYF.

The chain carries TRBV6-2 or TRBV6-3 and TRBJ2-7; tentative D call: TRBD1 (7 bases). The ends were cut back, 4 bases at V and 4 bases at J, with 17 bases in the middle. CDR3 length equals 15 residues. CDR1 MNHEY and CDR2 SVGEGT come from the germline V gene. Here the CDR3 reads CASSSPQGGAYEQYV. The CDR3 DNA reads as TGTGCCAGCAGTTCCCCCCAGGGGGGAGCATACGAGCAGTACGTC.

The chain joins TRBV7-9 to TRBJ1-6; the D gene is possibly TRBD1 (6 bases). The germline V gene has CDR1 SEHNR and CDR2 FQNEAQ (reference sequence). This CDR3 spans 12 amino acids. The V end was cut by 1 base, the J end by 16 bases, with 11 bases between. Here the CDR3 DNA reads TGTGCCAGCAGCTTAGGGGACAACCTACTCCACTTT. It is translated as CASSLGDNLLHF. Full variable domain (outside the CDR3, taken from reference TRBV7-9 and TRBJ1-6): DTGVSQNPRHKITKRGQNVTFRCDPISEHNRLYWYRQTLGQGPEFLTYFQNEAQLEKSRLLSDRFSAERPKGSFSTLEIQRTEQGDSAMYLCASSLGDNLLHFGNGTRLTVT.

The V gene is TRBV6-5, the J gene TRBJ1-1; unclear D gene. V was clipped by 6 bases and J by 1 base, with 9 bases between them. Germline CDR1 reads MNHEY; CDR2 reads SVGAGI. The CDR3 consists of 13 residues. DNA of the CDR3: TGTGCCAGCAGCAGACAAGAGAACACTGAAGCTTTCTTT. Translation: CASSRQENTEAFF.